The T cell receptor beta chain under discussion was sequenced for a study of cytomegalovirus exposure and HLA in healthy donors (dated 2017 in TCRdb). Study-wide context: The 650 to 750 repertoires of the first cohort and the 120 validation repertoires were produced on the same platform, according to a later analysis. Along with the roughly 700-subject first cohort, a separate validation cohort of 120 different subjects was used. The study was designed to test whether signatures of past pathogen exposure could be identified by cataloging public T cell receptors. The study combined high-throughput TCR immunosequencing, statistical association of individual TCRs with disease status, and machine learning to predict cytomegalovirus infection status. The paper as a whole reports these results and caveats: In vitro tests confirmed that a few of the cytomegalovirus-associated TCR beta chains recognize cytomegalovirus antigens. The study gave a list of 150 to 200 TCR beta chains associated with cytomegalovirus. The classifier was reported to diagnose cytomegalovirus status with high specificity and sensitivity in both the original cohort and the validation cohort. The validation cohort had no HLA typing available for a later analysis, so co-occurrence within that cohort was assessed over all 120 or so repertoires. According to the authors, the approach could potentially be generalized to other disease states and immunological phenotypes. While some public TCRs were present in many individuals, most TCR sequences turned up only very rarely across donors. Subsequent analysis determined that TCRs grouped into clusters in the first cohort also showed a tendency toward co-occurrence across the approximately 110 validation repertoires, and 94% of cluster scores exceeded 0.

About this clone itself: It has no known antigen specificity. Base qualities are not recorded, but no much larger clone differs from it by a single base.

Trimming removed 4 bases from V and 13 bases from J; the gene matches leave 3 bases unexplained. Spanning cysteine to phenylalanine, the CDR3 consists of 11 amino acids. Left in the record is the CDR3 DNA by itself, 33 bases read in frame from the first base. Taken from the germline V gene, the CDR1 and CDR2 loops are SGHDN and FVKESK. Separate from the roughly 650-subject first cohort, the validation cohort of 90 to 150 subjects was the group to which the donors belonged. Library generation was performed with the immunoSEQ multiplex PCR assay. The original pipeline was this. A statistical classification framework was built for diagnosing cytomegalovirus status from the catalog of TCR beta chain sequences. The immuneACCESS repertoire file appears here via TCRdb, limited to in-frame rearrangements. These files lack a portion of the clones; in checked studies, under half of the deficit traces to unresolved V genes, and the cause of the others is not known. From that table come the V and J calls and clone size; the DNA was used to work out D and trimming. The sample table shows some 170,000 clones, and 70% to 90% are seen once. The biggest ten clones account for around 2% of the sample.

The sequenced sample was PBMCs. This sequence uses TRBV14 and TRBJ1-4, with TRBD1 identical over 7 junction bases. The receptor's source is a woman aged 18-29 years in good health and CMV-seronegative. DNA sequence: TGTGCCAGCAGCCGGGGGACAGTACTGTTTTTT. It codes for CASSRGTVLFF.